This T cell receptor beta chain stems from a study of cytomegalovirus exposure and HLA in healthy donors. Study-wide context: Around 200 million T cells yielded more than 90 million unique TCR beta sequences, as an earlier analysis found. Samples from HLA-typed donors yielded around 85 million unique TCRs in an early data release. Study-wide findings and caveats: Cytomegalovirus status, reportedly, was diagnosed with high specificity and sensitivity by the classifier.

Amplification used 60 Vbeta primers and 13 Jbeta primers. Original data processing: Later reanalysis found approximately 80 million unique TCR beta chains, some 10 million of them shared. Profiled with immunoSEQ multiplex PCR; TCRdb holds only in-frame clones, not every one. From that table come the V and J calls and clone size; the DNA was used to work out D and trimming. The sample yields approximately 120,000 clones, 75% to 90% seen once. In its sample, this clone was seen once. Its antigen is not identified. This CDR3 contains 13 residues. CDR1 is MNHEY and CDR2 is SVGAGI in the germline V gene. Trimming took off 2 bases at V and 4 bases at J, with 6 bases between the two ends.

This clonotype was obtained from a woman in her twenties or thirties in good health and CMV-seropositive. Material: PBMCs. The rearrangement joins TRBV6-5 to TRBJ1-5, with a tentative D call TRBD1 (6 bases). The DNA of the CDR3 is TGTGCCAGCAGTTACACAGGGAATCAGCCCCAGCATTTT. As protein: CASSYTGNQPQHF.